This entry describes one T cell receptor (beta chain). This receptor's antigen is unknown. Base quality data are lacking; no much larger clone is found one base away. The time point label for this specimen denotes: baseline before first vaccination. Vaccinee samples came from UK trials COV001 and COV002, including a single-blind randomized controlled phase 2/3 trial of AZD1222 (ChAdOx1 nCoV-19) in healthy adults. For TCRbeta chain sequencing, PBMC samples from trial participants were taken at day 0 and at day 28 after the second dose. The sample belongs to a study of T cell responses to AZD1222 COVID-19 vaccine (dated by TCRdb to about 2021). Turning to the overall study: Because spike-specific TCR depth and breadth did not differ between the two schedules, AZD1222 recipients who got a second dose at roughly 4 weeks were pooled with those who got a second dose at roughly 12 weeks. A total of 233 trial participants underwent TCR sequencing, of whom about 200 received two doses of AZD1222 and about 26 received two doses of the MenACWY control vaccine. Enrollment into the trials was organized by age into subgroups of 18-55, 56-69 and 70-plus years, and those subgroups contained about 160, 30 and 59 TCR-sequenced participants, respectively. What the authors observed across the whole study: Conclusions about previously exposed vaccinees are limited because only a handful of AZD1222 recipients were SARS-CoV-2 seropositive at baseline. Reportedly, almost half of the unique spike-specific TCRs recognized epitopes lying outside the regions that are mutated in the B.1.351 and B.1.1.7 variants. The whole spike protein was spanned by vaccine-associated CD4 TCRs, and dominant responses were seen in regions 160-218 and 743-854. Participants were mostly white British, with more females than males. The authors suggested clonal diversity may have been underestimated. In the small 56-69-year group, the increase in depth fell short of significance, most likely because of low power. Because no day 14 peak-response samples were available, repertoires were characterized only after the peak T cell response. After two AZD1222 doses, both the breadth and the depth of spike-specific TCRs were significantly higher than at day 0 and than in MenACWY recipients.

As encoded in the germline V gene, CDR1 is MNHEY while CDR2 is SVGEGT. There are 13 amino acids in the CDR3, from cysteine to phenylalanine inclusive. The DNA shown is the 39-base CDR3, in frame from base 1. V sheds 4 bases and J sheds 10 bases, leaving 16 bases between their ends. The CDR3 regions of human TCRbeta chains were analyzed by immunosequencing. Per the source publication's procedure: Repertoire TCRs were checked for matches against a reference library of SARS-CoV-2-specific TCRs that had been generated using the MIRA antigen-specificity platform. Breadth meant the fraction of unique TCRs that were SARS-CoV-2-associated, whereas depth meant the fraction of total T cells that were SARS-CoV-2-associated. Using the MIRA data, each spike-specific TCR was mapped to the spike region that the TCR reacts to and placed in a CD4 or CD8 class. Log10-transformed breadth and depth values were compared by one-way ANOVA with Sidak's multiple comparisons tests. TCRdb re-hosts the immuneACCESS table, in-frame sequences only. Its copies lack some clones; in the studies checked, an unresolved V gene accounts for under half of them, and the cause for the rest is not known. Clone size and the V and J calls come from that table; the DNA yielded D and trimming. The table for this sample lists some 130,000 clones; around nine tenths of them were counted only once. About 6% of the sample rests with the top ten.

The sequenced sample was peripheral blood, obtained on day 0 of AZD1222 vaccination. This chain joins TRBV6-2 or TRBV6-3 to TRBJ1-1; the D gene cannot be resolved reliably. The origin of this receptor is an adult in good health. The CDR3 is CASSLMDRAGAFF. The nucleotides read TGTGCCAGCAGTTTAATGGACCGGGCGGGAGCTTTCTTT.